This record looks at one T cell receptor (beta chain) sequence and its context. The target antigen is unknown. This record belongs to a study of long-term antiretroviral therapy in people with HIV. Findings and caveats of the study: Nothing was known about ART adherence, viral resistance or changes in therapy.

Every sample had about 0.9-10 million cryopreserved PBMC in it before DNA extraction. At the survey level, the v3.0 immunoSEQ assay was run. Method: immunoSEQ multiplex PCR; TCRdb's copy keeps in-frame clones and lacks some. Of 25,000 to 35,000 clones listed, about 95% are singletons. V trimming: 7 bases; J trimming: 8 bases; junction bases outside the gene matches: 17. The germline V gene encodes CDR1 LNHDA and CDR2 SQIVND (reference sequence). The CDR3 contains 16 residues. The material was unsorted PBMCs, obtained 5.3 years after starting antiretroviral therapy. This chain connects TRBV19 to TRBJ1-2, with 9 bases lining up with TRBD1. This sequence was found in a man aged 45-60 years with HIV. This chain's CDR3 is CASTVSGTGNSGGYTF. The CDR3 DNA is TGTGCCAGTACCGTCTCCGGGACAGGGAATAGCGGAGGCTACACCTTC.